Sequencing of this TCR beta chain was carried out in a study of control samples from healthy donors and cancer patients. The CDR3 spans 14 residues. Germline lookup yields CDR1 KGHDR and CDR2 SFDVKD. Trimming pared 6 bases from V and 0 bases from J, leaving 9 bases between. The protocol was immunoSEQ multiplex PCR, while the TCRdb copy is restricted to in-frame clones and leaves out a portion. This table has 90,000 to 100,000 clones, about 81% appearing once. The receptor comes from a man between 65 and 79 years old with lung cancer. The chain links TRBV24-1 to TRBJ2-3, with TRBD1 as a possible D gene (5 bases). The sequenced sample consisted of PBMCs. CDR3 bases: TGTGCCACCAGTAAGGGGTCTAGCACAGATACGCAGTATTTT. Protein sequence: CATSKGSSTDTQYF.